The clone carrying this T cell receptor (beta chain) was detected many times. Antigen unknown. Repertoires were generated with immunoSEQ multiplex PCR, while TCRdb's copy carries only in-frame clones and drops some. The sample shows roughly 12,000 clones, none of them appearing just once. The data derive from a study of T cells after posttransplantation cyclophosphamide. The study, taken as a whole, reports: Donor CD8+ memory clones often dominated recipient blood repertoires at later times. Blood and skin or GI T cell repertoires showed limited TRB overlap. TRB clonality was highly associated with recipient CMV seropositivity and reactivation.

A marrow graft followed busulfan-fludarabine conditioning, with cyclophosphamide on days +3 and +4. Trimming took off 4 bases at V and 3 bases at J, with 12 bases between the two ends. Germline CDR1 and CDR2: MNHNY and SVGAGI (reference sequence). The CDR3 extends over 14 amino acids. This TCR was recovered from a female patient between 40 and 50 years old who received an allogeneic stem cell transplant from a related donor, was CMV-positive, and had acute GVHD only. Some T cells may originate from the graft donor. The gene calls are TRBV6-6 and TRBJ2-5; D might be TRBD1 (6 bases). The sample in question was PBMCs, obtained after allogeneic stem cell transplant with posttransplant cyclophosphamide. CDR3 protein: CASSSGQREETQYF. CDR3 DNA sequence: TGTGCCAGCAGTTCGGGACAACGGGAAGAGACCCAGTACTTC.